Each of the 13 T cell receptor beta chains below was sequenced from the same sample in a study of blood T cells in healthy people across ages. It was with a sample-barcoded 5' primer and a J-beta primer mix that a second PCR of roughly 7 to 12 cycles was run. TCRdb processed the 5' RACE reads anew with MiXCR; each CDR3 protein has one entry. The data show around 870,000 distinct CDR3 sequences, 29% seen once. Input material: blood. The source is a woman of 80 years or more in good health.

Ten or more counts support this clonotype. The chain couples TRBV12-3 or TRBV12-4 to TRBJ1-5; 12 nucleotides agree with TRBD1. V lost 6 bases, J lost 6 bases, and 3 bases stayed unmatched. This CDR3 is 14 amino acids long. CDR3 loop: CASRGQGAGQPQHF. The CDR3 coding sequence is TGTGCCAGCAGGGGACAGGGGGCGGGTCAGCCCCAGCATTTT.

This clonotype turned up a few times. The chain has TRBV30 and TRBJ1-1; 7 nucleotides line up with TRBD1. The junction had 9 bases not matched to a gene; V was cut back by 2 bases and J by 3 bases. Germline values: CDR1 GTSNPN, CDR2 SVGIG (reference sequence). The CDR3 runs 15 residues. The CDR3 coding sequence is TGTGCCTGGAGTCTCACAGGGGCAGGGGACACTGAAGCTTTCTTT. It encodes CAWSLTGAGDTEAFF.

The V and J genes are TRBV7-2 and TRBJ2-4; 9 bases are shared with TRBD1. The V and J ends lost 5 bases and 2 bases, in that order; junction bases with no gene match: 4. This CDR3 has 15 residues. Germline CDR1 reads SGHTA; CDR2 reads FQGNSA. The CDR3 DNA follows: TGTGCCAGCAGCCCACAGGGGGCGACCAAAAACATTCAGTACTTC. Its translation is CASSPQGATKNIQYF. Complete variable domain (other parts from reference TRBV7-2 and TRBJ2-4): GAGVSQSPSNKVTEKGKDVELRCDPISGHTALYWYRQSLGQGLEFLIYFQGNSAPDKSGLPSDRFSAERTGGSVSTLTIQRTQQEDSAVYLCASSPQGATKNIQYFGAGTRLSVL.

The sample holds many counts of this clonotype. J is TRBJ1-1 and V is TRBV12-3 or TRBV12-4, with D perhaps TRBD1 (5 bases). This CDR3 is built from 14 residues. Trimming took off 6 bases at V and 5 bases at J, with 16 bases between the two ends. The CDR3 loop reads CASSFRGGLTEAFF. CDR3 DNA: TGTGCCAGCAGCTTCCGTGGGGGGTTGACTGAAGCTTTCTTT.

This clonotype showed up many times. CDR3 nucleotide sequence: TGTGCCAGCAGGGAGGGGTCCCTCTCTGGGGCCAACGTCCTGACTTTC. This sequence encodes CASREGSLSGANVLTF. The V gene is TRBV6-6, the J gene TRBJ2-6; a weak D match, TRBD2 (6 bases). The CDR3 totals 16 residues. Per germline, CDR1 MNHNY and CDR2 SVGAGI (reference sequence). Deletions cut 6 bases from V and 0 bases from J, with 12 bases between.

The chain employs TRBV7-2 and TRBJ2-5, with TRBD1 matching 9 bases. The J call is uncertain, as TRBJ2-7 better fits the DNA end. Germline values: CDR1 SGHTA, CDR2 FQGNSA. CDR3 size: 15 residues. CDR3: CASSPDTGGVYEQYF. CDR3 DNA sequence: TGTGCCAGCAGCCCCGATACAGGGGGCGTCTACGAGCAGTACTTC.

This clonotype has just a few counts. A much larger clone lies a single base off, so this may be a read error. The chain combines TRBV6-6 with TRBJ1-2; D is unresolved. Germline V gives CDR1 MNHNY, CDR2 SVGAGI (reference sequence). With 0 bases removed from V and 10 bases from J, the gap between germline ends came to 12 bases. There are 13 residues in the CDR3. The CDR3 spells CASSYSLNEDYTF. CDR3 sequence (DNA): TGTGCCAGCAGTTACTCCCTCAACGAAGACTACACCTTC.

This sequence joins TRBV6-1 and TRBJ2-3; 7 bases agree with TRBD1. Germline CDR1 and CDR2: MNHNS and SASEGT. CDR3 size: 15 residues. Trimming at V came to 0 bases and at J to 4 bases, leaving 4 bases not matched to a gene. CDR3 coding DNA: TGTGCCAGCAGTGAAGCGTTTCAGGGGGCAGATACGCAGTATTTT. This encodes CASSEAFQGADTQYF.

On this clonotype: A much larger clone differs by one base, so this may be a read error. The CDR3 reads CAGSYPLEGVTDTQYF. CDR3 in DNA: TGTGCCGGCAGTTACCCCCTAGAGGGGGTGACAGATACGCAGTATTTT. The rearrangement joins TRBV6-2 or TRBV6-3 to TRBJ2-3, with D perhaps matching TRBD1 (6 bases). Germline V CDR1 and CDR2: MNHEY, SVGEGT. This CDR3 region has 16 residues.

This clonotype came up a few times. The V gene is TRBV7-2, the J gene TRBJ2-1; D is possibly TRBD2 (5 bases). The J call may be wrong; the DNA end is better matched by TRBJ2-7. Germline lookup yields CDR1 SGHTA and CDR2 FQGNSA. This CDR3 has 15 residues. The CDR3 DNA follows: TGTGCCAGCAGCACCCGGACTTCTAGCTACAATGAGCAGTACTTC. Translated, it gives CASSTRTSSYNEQYF.

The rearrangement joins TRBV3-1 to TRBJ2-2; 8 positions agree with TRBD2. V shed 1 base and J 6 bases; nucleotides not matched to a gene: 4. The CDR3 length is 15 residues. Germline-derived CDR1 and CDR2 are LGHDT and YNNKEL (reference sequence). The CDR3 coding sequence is TGTGCCAGCAGCCAAGTCACGGGGGGGCCCGGGGAGCTGTTTTTT. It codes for CASSQVTGGPGELFF. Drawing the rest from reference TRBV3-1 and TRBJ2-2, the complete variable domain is DTAVSQTPKYLVTQMGNDKSIKCEQNLGHDTMYWYKQDSKKFLKIMFSYNNKELIINETVPNRFSPKSPDKAHLNLHINSLELGDSAVYFCASSQVTGGPGELFFGEGSRLTVL.

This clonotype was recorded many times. CDR3 DNA sequence: TGCAGTGCTAGAGCAGGGACAGGGGGCTCCGAGCAGTACTTC. Protein: CSARAGTGGSEQYF. V and J are TRBV20-1 and TRBJ2-7; 12 nucleotides match TRBD1. The CDR3 is made up of 14 amino acids. Germline V CDR1 and CDR2: DFQATT, SNEGSKA (reference sequence). The junction had 4 bases not matched to a gene; V was cut back by 1 base and J by 6 bases.

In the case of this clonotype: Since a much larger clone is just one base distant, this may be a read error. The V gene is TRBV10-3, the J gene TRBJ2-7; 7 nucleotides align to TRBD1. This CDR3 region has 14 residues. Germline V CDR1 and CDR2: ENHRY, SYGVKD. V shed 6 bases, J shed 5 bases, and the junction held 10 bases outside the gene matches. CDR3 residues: CAISVQGDGNEQYF. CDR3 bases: TGTGCCATCAGCGTCCAGGGGGACGGAAACGAGCAGTACTTC.